The clone carrying this TCR beta chain was counted at least ten times. 5'RACE generated cDNA with 10-nucleotide random UMIs. One entry per CDR3 protein results from TCRdb running MiXCR on the 5' RACE reads. The sample has 69,000 or so distinct CDR3 sequences; about 5% are singletons. The V gene lost 8 bases and the J gene lost 3 bases, with 19 bases spanning the gap. CDR1 MNHEY and CDR2 SVGEGT come from the germline V gene. The CDR3 sequence is 15 residues long. The source of the sample is a study of neurological immune-mediated disorders. The source material was PBMCs. The J gene is TRBJ1-1, the V gene TRBV6-2 or TRBV6-3; a weak D match, TRBD1 (5 bases). This TCR was recovered from an older woman with multiple sclerosis. Here the CDR3 reads CASAEQGRGYTEAFF. The CDR3 nucleotides are TGTGCCAGCGCCGAGCAGGGACGAGGGTACACTGAAGCTTTCTTT.